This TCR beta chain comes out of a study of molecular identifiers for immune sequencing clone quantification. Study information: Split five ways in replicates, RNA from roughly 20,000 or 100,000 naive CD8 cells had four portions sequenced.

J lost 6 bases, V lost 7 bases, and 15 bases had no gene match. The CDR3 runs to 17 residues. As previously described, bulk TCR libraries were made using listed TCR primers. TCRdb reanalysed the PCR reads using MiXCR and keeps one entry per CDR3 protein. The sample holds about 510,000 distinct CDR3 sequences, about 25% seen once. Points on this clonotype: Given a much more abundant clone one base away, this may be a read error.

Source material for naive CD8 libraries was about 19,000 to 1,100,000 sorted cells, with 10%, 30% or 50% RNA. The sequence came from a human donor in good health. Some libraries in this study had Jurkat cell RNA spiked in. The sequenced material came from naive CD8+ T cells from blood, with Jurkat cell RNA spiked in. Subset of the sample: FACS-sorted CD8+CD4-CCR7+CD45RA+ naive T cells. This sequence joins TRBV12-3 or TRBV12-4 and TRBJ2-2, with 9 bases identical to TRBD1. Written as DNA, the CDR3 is TGTGCCAGCATCCCCTCACCGGGACAGGGCGATCCCGGGGAGCTGTTTTTT. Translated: CASIPSPGQGDPGELFF.